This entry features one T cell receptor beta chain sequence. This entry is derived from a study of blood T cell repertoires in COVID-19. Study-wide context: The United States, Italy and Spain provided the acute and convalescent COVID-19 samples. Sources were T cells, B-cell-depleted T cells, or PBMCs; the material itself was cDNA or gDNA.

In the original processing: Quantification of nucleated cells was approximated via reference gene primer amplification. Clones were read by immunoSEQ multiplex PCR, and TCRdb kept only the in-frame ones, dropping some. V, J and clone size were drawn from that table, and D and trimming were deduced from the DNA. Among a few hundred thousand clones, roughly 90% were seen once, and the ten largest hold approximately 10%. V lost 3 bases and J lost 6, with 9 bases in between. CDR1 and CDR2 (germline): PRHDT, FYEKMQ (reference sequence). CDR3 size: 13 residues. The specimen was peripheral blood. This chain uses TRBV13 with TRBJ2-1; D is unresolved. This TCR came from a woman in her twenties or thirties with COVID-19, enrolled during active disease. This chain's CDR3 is CASSFGPGNEQFF. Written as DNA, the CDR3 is TGTGCCAGCAGCTTTGGGCCCGGCAATGAGCAGTTCTTC. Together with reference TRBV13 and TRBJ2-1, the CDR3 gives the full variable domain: AAGVIQSPRHLIKEKRETATLKCYPIPRHDTVYWYQQGPGQDPQFLISFYEKMQSDKGSIPDRFSAQQFSDYHSELNMSSLELGDSALYFCASSFGPGNEQFFGPGTRLTVL.